This is a list of T cell receptor beta chains from one sample in a study of cytomegalovirus exposure and HLA in healthy donors. Method: immunoSEQ multiplex PCR; TCRdb's copy keeps in-frame clones and lacks some. This repertoire shows roughly 100,000 clones, 60% to 85% found once; its top ten account for roughly 5.7%. Sequenced input: PBMCs. These receptors all stem from a male donor in good health and CMV-seronegative. Each CDR3 is given with its conserved first and last residue. Clone size appears in some rows only: once, few, many, or a class for an expanded clone.

16 | TRBJ1-2 | . | TRBV4-3 | CASSQVGEGEVFGYTF
15 | TRBJ1-2 | . | TRBV28 | CASRLGGGNDYGYTF
13 | TRBJ1-5 | . | TRBV9 | CASSNSLGQPQHF
14 | TRBJ2-7 | once | TRBV9 | CASSAGDRPHEQYF
13 | TRBJ2-1 | once | TRBV2 | CASSGFETGEQFF
16 | TRBJ2-2 | . | TRBV10-2 | CASTENTGTGPGELFF
15 | TRBJ2-2 | few | TRBV5-1 | CASSPRDRGTGELFF
13 | TRBJ1-1 | . | TRBV7-6 | CASSQSEDTEAFF
14 | TRBJ2-1 | . | TRBV6-1 | CASNLAGGGNEQFF
16 | TRBJ2-2 | many | TRBV15 | CATSREWTGQAGELFF
15 | TRBJ1-4 | . | TRBV6-5 | CASSASGREDEKLFF
15 | TRBJ1-2 | . | TRBV28 | CANSGGGDAGYGYTF
17 | TRBJ1-5 | . | TRBV18 | CASSPSSGATPGQPQHF
15 | TRBJ2-7 | . | TRBV7-9 | CASSLQTTPTYEQYF
13 | TRBJ1-1 | . | TRBV11-3 | CASSMQGDTEAFF
14 | TRBJ2-2 | . | TRBV28 | CASSLLSSTGELFF
16 | TRBJ1-4 | . | TRBV27 | CASSFRDTATNEKLFF
14 | TRBJ2-2 | . | TRBV5-4 | CASSLDPKTGELFF
15 | TRBJ2-7 | . | TRBV11-1 | CASSLTSGSRNEQYF
15 | TRBJ1-4 | few | TRBV5-1 | CASSIPGTTNEKLFF
12 | TRBJ2-3 | . | TRBV7-9 | CSSSRSTDTQYF
14 | TRBJ1-2 | . | TRBV6-6 | CASSPGQGAGGYTF
15 | TRBJ2-2 | . | TRBV5-1 | CASSLPGGDTGELFF
15 | TRBJ2-7 | . | TRBV27 | CASKIDGTGGFEQYF
14 | TRBJ2-7 | . | TRBV7-2 | CASSSMSGIYEQYF
14 | TRBJ2-1 | . | TRBV2 | CASEGTGSYNEQFF
14 | TRBJ2-3 | once | TRBV28 | CASSLQGSTDTQYF
16 | TRBJ2-7 | once | TRBV9 | CASSVGQGALLDEQYF
17 | TRBJ2-2 | . | TRBV13 | CASSLATGFSGTGELFF
15 | TRBJ2-7 | . | TRBV6-5 | CASSFWKGAFYEQYF
16 | TRBJ2-7 | . | TRBV19 | CASSFGTRAGAGEQYF
13 | TRBJ1-1 | . | TRBV19 | CASTDRVGTEAFF